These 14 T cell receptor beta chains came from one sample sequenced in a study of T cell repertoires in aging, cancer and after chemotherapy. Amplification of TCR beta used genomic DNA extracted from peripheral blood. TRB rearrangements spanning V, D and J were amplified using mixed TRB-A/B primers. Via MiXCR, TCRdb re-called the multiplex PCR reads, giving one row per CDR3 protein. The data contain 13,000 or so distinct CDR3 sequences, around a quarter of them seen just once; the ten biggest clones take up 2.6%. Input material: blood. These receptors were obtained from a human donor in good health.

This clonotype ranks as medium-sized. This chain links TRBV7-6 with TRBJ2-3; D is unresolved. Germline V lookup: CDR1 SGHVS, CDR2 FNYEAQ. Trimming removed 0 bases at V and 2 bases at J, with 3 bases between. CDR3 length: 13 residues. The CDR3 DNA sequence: TGTGCCAGCAGCTTAGCCCTCACAGATACGCAGTATTTT. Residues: CASSLALTDTQYF.

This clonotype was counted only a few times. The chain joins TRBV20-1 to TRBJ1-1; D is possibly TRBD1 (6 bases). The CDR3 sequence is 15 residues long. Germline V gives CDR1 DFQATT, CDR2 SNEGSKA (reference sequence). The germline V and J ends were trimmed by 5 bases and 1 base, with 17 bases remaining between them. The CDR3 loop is CSALQGQLGNTEAFF. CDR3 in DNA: TGCAGTGCTCTTCAGGGGCAGTTAGGGAACACTGAAGCTTTCTTT.

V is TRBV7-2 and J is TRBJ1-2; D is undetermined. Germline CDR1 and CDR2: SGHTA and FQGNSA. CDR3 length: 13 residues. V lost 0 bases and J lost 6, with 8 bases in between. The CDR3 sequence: CASSLAFKDGYTF. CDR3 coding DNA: TGTGCCAGCAGCTTAGCCTTCAAGGATGGCTACACCTTC.

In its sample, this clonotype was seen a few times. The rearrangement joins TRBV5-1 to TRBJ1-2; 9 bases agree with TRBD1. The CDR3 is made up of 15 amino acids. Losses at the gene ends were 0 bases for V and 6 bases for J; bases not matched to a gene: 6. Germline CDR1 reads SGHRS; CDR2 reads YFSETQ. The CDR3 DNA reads TGCGCCAGCAGCTTGGCGGGACAGGGATCGGATGGCTACACCTTC. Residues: CASSLAGQGSDGYTF. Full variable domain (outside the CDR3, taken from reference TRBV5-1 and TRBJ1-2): KAGVTQTPRYLIKTRGQQVTLSCSPISGHRSVSWYQQTPGQGLQFLFEYFSETQRNKGNFPGRFSGRQFSNSRSEMNVSTLELGDSALYLCASSLAGQGSDGYTFGSGTRLTVV.

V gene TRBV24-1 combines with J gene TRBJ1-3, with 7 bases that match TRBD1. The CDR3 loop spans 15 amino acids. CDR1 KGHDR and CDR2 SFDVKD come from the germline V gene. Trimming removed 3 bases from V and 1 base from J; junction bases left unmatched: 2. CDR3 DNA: TGTGCCACCAGTGATGGACAGGCGTCTGGAAACACCATATATTTT. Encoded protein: CATSDGQASGNTIYF.

The CDR3 region is CASSSHSVNTEAFF. The CDR3 DNA sequence: TGTGCCAGTAGTTCCCACAGTGTGAACACTGAAGCTTTCTTT. J is TRBJ1-1 and V is TRBV19; unclear D gene. V lost 5 bases and J lost 0, with 10 bases in between. The CDR3 spans 14 residues. The germline V gene encodes CDR1 LNHDA and CDR2 SQIVND (reference sequence).

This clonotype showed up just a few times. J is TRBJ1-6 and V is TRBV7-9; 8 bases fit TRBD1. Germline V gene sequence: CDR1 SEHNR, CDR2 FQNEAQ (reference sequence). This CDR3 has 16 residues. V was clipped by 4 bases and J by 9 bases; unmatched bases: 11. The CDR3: CASSSHPGGIISPLHF. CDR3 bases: TGTGCCAGCAGCTCGCATCCAGGGGGCATAATTTCACCCCTCCACTTT.

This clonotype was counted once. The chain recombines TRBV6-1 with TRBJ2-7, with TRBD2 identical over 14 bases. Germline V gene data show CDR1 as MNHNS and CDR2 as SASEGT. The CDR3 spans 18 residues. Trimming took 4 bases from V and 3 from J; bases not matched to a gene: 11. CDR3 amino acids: CASSVGLAGAHHYYEQYF. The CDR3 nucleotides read TGTGCCAGCAGTGTGGGACTAGCGGGGGCCCATCACTACTACGAGCAGTACTTC.

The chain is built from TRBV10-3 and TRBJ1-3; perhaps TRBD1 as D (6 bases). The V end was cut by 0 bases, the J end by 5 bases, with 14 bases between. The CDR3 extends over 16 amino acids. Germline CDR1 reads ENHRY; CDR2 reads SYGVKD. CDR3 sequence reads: CAISESWAGARNTIYF. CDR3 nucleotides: TGTGCCATCAGTGAGTCATGGGCAGGGGCGAGAAACACCATATATTTT.

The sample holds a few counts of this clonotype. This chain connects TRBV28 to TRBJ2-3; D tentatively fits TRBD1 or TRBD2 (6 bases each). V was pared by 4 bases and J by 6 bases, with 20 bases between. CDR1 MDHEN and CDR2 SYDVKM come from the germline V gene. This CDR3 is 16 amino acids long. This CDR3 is CASSSPPGAFGDTQYF. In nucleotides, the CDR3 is TGTGCCAGCAGTTCTCCACCGGGGGCTTTTGGGGATACGCAGTATTTT.

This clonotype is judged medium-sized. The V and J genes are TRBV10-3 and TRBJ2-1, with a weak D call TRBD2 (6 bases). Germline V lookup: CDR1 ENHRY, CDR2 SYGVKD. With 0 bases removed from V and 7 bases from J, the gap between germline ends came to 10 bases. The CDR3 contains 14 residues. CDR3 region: CAISESVGRNEQFF. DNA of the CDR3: TGTGCCATCAGTGAGTCAGTCGGGAGAAATGAGCAGTTCTTC.

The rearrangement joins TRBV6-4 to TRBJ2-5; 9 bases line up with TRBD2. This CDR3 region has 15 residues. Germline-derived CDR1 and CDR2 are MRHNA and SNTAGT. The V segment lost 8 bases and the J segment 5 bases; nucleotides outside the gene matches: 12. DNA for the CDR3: TGTGCCAGCCGCCCCGTAGCGGGGGACTTGGAGACCCAGTACTTC. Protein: CASRPVAGDLETQYF.

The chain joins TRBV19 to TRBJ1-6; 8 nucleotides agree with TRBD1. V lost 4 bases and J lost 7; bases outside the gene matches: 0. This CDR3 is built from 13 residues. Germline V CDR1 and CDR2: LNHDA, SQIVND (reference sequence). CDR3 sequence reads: CASSRTGNSPLHF. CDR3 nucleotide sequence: TGTGCCAGTAGTAGGACAGGGAATTCACCCCTCCACTTT.

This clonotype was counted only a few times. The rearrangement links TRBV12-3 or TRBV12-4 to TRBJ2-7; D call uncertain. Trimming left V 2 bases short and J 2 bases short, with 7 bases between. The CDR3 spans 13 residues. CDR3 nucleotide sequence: TGTGCCAGCAGTTTACACGGAACCTACGAGCAGTACTTC. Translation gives CASSLHGTYEQYF.